This note documents a single T cell receptor beta chain sequence. The data were taken from a study of blood T cell repertoires in COVID-19. About the study: Sample material is recorded as cDNA or gDNA derived from T cells, B-cell-depleted T cells, or PBMCs.

The CDR3 sequence is 13 residues long. Trimming cost V 6 bases and J 3 bases; bases outside gene matches: 5. The germline gives CDR1 MNHEY, CDR2 SMNVEV (reference sequence). Authors' methods: Amplification of reference gene primers was used by the study to estimate nucleated cell counts. Repertoires were generated with immunoSEQ multiplex PCR, while TCRdb's copy carries only in-frame clones and drops some. V and J calls and clone size are those listed in that table; D and trimming were worked out from the DNA. The sample has some 190,000 clones, roughly 84% seen once. Shortly before study entry, within 2 weeks, exposed participants had met a COVID-19 case.

Material for sequencing was PBMCs or T cells enriched from blood (not recorded which). The gene calls are TRBV27 and TRBJ2-7; 7 bases fit TRBD1. The clonotype originates from a woman between 25 and 40 years old who had been exposed to COVID-19. The chain's CDR3 is CASRNTGDYEQYF. CDR3 nucleotides: TGTGCCAGCAGAAACACAGGGGACTACGAGCAGTACTTC.